This is a list of T cell receptor beta chains from one sample in a study of cytomegalovirus exposure and HLA in healthy donors. Only in-frame clones appear in the TCRdb table, and some are missing; sequencing was by immunoSEQ multiplex PCR. The sample holds approximately 210,000 clones, 70% to 80% seen once. The material sequenced was PBMCs. These receptor sequences come from a woman between 45 and 60 years old in good health and CMV-seronegative. The CDR3 runs from the conserved cysteine through the conserved F or W. D genes are given only for firm matches. A clone size is listed for some rows: how often the clone was seen (once, few, many), or a class if it is expanded.

D: -; J: TRBJ1-6; V: TRBV19; size: -; CDR3: CASSIPDSPLHF; DNA: TGTGCCAGTAGTATCCCGGATTCACCCCTCCACTTT
D: TRBD2; J: TRBJ2-2; V: TRBV6-5; size: few; CDR3: CASRTGLAATGELFF; DNA: TGTGCCAGCAGGACGGGACTAGCGGCCACCGGGGAGCTGTTTTTT
D: -; J: TRBJ1-2; V: TRBV7-9; size: -; CDR3: CASSPNSIYGYTF; DNA: TGTGCCAGCAGCCCAAACAGCATCTATGGCTACACCTTC
D: TRBD1; J: TRBJ2-7; V: TRBV30; size: -; CDR3: CAWSSGGSYEQYF; DNA: TGTGCCTGGAGTTCAGGGGGCTCCTACGAGCAGTACTTC
D: TRBD1; J: TRBJ2-1; V: TRBV9; size: once; CDR3: CASSVVGTGSDNEQFF; DNA: TGTGCCAGCAGCGTAGTAGGGACAGGGAGCGACAATGAGCAGTTCTTC
D: -; J: TRBJ2-5; V: TRBV10-3; size: -; CDR3: CAISEGGGGGETQYF; DNA: TGTGCCATCAGTGAAGGGGGAGGCGGGGGAGAGACCCAGTACTTC
D: TRBD1; J: TRBJ2-1; V: TRBV7-7; size: -; CDR3: CASSSSPGTGNEQFF; DNA: TGTGCTAGCAGCTCAAGTCCCGGGACAGGGAATGAGCAGTTCTTC
D: TRBD1; J: TRBJ1-1; V: TRBV9; size: -; CDR3: CASSNSGGWTEAFF; DNA: TGTGCCAGCAGCAATTCAGGGGGCTGGACTGAAGCTTTCTTT
D: TRBD1; J: TRBJ1-4; V: TRBV7-9; size: -; CDR3: CSSSYWTGNEKLFF; DNA: TGTTCCAGCAGCTACTGGACAGGGAACGAAAAACTGTTTTTT
D: -; J: TRBJ2-1; V: TRBV4-2; size: -; CDR3: CASSQEASAYNEQFF; DNA: TGTGCCAGCAGCCAAGAGGCTAGCGCCTACAATGAGCAGTTCTTC
D: -; J: TRBJ1-2; V: TRBV28; size: -; CDR3: CASSPLGAWNYGYTF; DNA: TGTGCCAGCAGCCCCCTGGGGGCGTGGAACTATGGCTACACCTTC
D: -; J: TRBJ2-1; V: TRBV7-9; size: once; CDR3: CASSLALQGVAYNEQFF; DNA: TGTGCCAGCAGCTTAGCACTACAAGGGGTCGCCTACAATGAGCAGTTCTTC
D: TRBD2; J: TRBJ2-5; V: TRBV5-1; size: -; CDR3: CASSLGGVSSGKETQYF; DNA: TGCGCCAGCAGCTTGGGTGGTGTTTCTAGCGGGAAAGAGACCCAGTACTTC
D: -; J: TRBJ1-2; V: TRBV11-2; size: -; CDR3: CASSSTATYGYTF; DNA: TGTGCCAGCAGCTCCACAGCCACCTATGGCTACACCTTC
D: -; J: TRBJ2-2; V: TRBV9; size: -; CDR3: CASSVAHTGELFF; DNA: TGTGCCAGCAGCGTAGCCCATACCGGGGAGCTGTTTTTT
D: -; J: TRBJ1-2; V: TRBV6-1; size: -; CDR3: CASTPERGRSYGYTF; DNA: TGTGCCAGCACCCCTGAGAGGGGGAGAAGCTATGGCTACACCTTC
D: -; J: TRBJ2-1; V: TRBV5-4; size: -; CDR3: CASSTQGPGQFF; DNA: TGTGCCAGCAGTACACAGGGCCCGGGGCAGTTCTTC
D: TRBD2; J: TRBJ2-2; V: TRBV10-3; size: -; CDR3: CAISELLAGGANTGELFF; DNA: TGTGCCATCAGTGAGTTGCTAGCGGGAGGAGCGAACACCGGGGAGCTGTTTTTT
D: -; J: TRBJ1-1; V: TRBV19; size: once; CDR3: CASSSTRVTEAFF; DNA: TGTGCCAGTAGTTCCACTAGGGTCACTGAAGCTTTCTTT
D: -; J: TRBJ1-1; V: TRBV27; size: few; CDR3: CASSPSRARNTEAFF; DNA: TGTGCCAGCAGTCCCTCCAGGGCACGGAACACTGAAGCTTTCTTT
D: TRBD1; J: TRBJ2-7; V: TRBV5-6; size: few; CDR3: CASSFGQVFYEQYF; DNA: TGTGCCAGCAGCTTTGGACAGGTATTCTACGAGCAGTACTTC
D: -; J: TRBJ1-2; V: TRBV6-6; size: -; CDR3: CASGSVPAGGYTF; DNA: TGTGCCAGCGGGTCCGTCCCTGCGGGTGGCTACACCTTC